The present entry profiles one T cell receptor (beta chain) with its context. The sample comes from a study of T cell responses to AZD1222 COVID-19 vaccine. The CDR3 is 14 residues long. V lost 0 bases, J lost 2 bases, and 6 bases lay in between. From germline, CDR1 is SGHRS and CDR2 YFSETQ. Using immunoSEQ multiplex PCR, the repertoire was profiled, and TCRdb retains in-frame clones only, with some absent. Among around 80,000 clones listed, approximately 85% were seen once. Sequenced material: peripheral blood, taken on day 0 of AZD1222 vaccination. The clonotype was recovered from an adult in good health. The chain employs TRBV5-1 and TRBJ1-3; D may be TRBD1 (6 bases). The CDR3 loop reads CASSLDRAGNTIYF. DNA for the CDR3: TGCGCCAGCAGCTTGGACAGGGCTGGAAACACCATATATTTT.